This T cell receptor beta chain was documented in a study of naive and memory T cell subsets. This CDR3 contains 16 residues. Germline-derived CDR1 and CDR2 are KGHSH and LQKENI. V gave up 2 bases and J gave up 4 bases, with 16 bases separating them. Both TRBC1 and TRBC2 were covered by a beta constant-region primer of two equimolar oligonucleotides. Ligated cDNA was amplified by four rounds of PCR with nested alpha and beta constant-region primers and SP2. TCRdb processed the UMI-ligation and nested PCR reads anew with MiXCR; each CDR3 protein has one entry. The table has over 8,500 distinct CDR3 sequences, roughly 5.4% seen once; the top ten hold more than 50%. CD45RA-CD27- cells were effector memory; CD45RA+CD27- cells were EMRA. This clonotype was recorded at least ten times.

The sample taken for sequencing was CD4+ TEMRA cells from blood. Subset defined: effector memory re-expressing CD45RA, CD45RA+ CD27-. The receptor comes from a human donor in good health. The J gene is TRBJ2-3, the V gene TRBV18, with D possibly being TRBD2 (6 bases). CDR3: CASSPVMGLSPDTQYF. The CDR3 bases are TGTGCCAGCTCACCAGTCATGGGACTGAGCCCAGATACGCAGTATTTT.